The entry that follows covers one T cell receptor beta chain sequence. The data stem from a study of blood T cell repertoires in COVID-19. Participants' reported clinical history set cohort assignment. The germline gives CDR1 SNHLY, CDR2 FYNNEI. Trimming shortened V by 0 bases and J by 8 bases, and 13 bases separated the two germline ends. The CDR3 runs 15 residues. Source study methods: Counts of nucleated cells, estimated from reference gene primer amplification, were obtained. Using immunoSEQ multiplex PCR, the repertoire was profiled, and TCRdb retains in-frame clones only, with some absent. V and J calls and clone size follow that table, whereas D and trimming were derived from the DNA. In the table there are some 270,000 clones, about nine tenths of which are singletons.

Sequencing used PBMCs or T cells enriched from blood (not recorded which). This chain joins TRBV2 and TRBJ2-2, with D perhaps matching TRBD2 (6 bases). This sequence was found in a woman in her 30s with acute COVID-19. The CDR3: CASSEAEGLRGELFF. The CDR3 DNA is TGTGCCAGCAGTGAAGCGGAGGGACTCAGGGGGGAGCTGTTTTTT.